Listed below are T cell receptor beta chains from one sample, sequenced in a study of T-cell reconstitution after alpha-beta-depleted transplantation in children. TCRdb analysed the PCR reads with MiXCR anew, one entry per CDR3 protein. Among hundreds of thousands of distinct CDR3 sequences listed, around 13% were seen once. This sample comprised PBMCs, obtained before TCRalphabeta/CD19-depleted stem cell transplant. These receptors came from a girl aged 2 to 9 with congenital amegakaryocytic thrombocytopenia, due to receive a stem cell transplant. Each CDR3 is given with its conserved first and last residue. D genes are given only for firm matches. Clone size appears in some rows only: once, few, many, or a class for an expanded clone.

many	TRBV20-1	TRBJ2-7	TRBD2	CSARGGSGSYHYEQYF	TGCAGTGCTAGAGGGGGTAGCGGGAGTTACCACTACGAGCAGTACTTC
many	TRBV25-1	TRBJ1-3	NA	CASSDPSGNTIYF	TGTGCCAGCAGTGACCCCTCTGGAAACACCATATATTTT
few	TRBV7-9	TRBJ2-5	NA	CASSPRAGHIIVQYF	TGTGCCAGCAGCCCCCGGGCCGGGCATATTATTGTCCAGTACTTC
many	TRBV12-3/TRBV12-4	TRBJ2-1	NA	CASSFSDEQFF	TGCGCCAGCAGCTTCTCCGATGAGCAGTTCTTC
many	TRBV7-9	TRBJ2-1	TRBD2	CASSSLAGGSNEQFF	TGTGCCAGCAGCTCACTAGCGGGAGGGAGTAATGAGCAGTTCTTC
many	TRBV20-1	TRBJ2-7	TRBD2	CSAPGRGRYYEQYF	TGCAGTGCCCCAGGGAGGGGAAGATACTACGAGCAGTACTTC
few	TRBV7-8	TRBJ2-7	TRBD2	CASSLASGSRLEQYF	TGTGCCAGCAGCTTAGCTAGCGGGAGTCGGCTCGAGCAGTACTTC
many	TRBV5-1	TRBJ2-7	NA	CASSLEPGLSYEQYF	TGCGCCAGCAGCTTGGAACCAGGACTTTCCTACGAGCAGTACTTC
NA	TRBV3-1	TRBJ2-3	NA	CACSQAAAGVFTDTQYF	TGTGCCTGCAGCCAAGCGGCGGCAGGGGTCTTCACAGATACGCAGTATTTT
NA	TRBV25-1	TRBJ2-3	NA	CASSPRGEDTDTQYF	TGTGCCAGCAGTCCCCGTGGGGAGGACACAGATACGCAGTATTTT
few	TRBV5-1	TRBJ2-5	NA	CASSLEYLQETQYF	TGCGCCAGCAGCTTGGAATACCTCCAAGAGACCCAGTACTTC
NA	TRBV6-2/TRBV6-3	TRBJ2-7	NA	CASRAYFSYEQYF	TGTGCCAGCAGAGCTTATTTCAGCTACGAGCAGTACTTC
few	TRBV11-1	TRBJ2-7	NA	CASSTARYEQYF	TGTGCCAGCAGCACGGCCCGCTACGAGCAGTACTTC
few	TRBV29-1	TRBJ1-1	TRBD1	CSASGTGYTEAFF	TGCAGCGCCAGTGGGACAGGGTACACTGAAGCTTTCTTT
many	TRBV7-2	TRBJ2-1	TRBD2	CASSLGWLAGGYNEQFF	TGTGCCAGCAGCTTAGGGTGGCTAGCGGGAGGGTACAATGAGCAGTTCTTC
NA	TRBV5-1	TRBJ2-2	TRBD2	CASSLGLAVPFTGELFF	TGCGCCAGCAGCTTGGGGCTAGCGGTCCCTTTCACCGGGGAGCTGTTTTTT
few	TRBV24-1	TRBJ2-4	NA	CATSDTRDFKNIQYF	TGTGCCACCAGTGATACCCGGGACTTCAAAAACATTCAGTACTTC
many	TRBV5-1	TRBJ2-1	TRBD2	CASSRGTSSYNEQFF	TGCGCCAGCAGTCGCGGGACTAGCTCCTACAATGAGCAGTTCTTC
NA	TRBV5-1	TRBJ2-7	NA	CASSFGGRYYEQYF	TGCGCCAGCAGCTTCGGGGGACGCTACTACGAGCAGTACTTC
many	TRBV20-1	TRBJ2-1	TRBD2	CSAGTSGPSSYNEQFF	TGCAGCGCGGGCACTAGCGGGCCGAGCTCCTACAATGAGCAGTTCTTC
many	TRBV5-1	TRBJ2-1	NA	CASSSERTSVNEQFF	TGCGCCAGCAGCTCCGAAAGGACTTCGGTGAATGAGCAGTTCTTC
NA	TRBV25-1	TRBJ2-2	NA	CASSYASHYTGELFF	TGTGCCAGCAGTTACGCTTCCCATTACACCGGGGAGCTGTTTTTT
many	TRBV9	TRBJ1-2	TRBD1	CASSVGGQGSLGYTF	TGTGCCAGCAGCGTAGGTGGACAGGGGAGCCTCGGCTACACCTTC